This T cell receptor (beta chain) was recorded in a study of cytomegalovirus exposure and HLA in healthy donors. On this clone itself: The antigen remains unidentified.

Germline-derived CDR1 and CDR2 are SGHAT and FQNNGV. V was clipped by 8 bases and J by 7 bases, with 11 bases between them. CDR3 length: 11 amino acids. PCR amplification relied on 60 Vbeta primers (plus 13 Jbeta primers). Clones were sequenced by immunoSEQ multiplex PCR, and TCRdb holds only the in-frame ones, with some missing. The sample has about 140,000 clones; more than 70% are singletons. General study findings and limits: What TCR beta sequences reportedly achieved was accurate prediction of HLA-A and HLA-B alleles in most subjects.

This sequence originates from a man aged 45 to 65 in good health and CMV-seropositive. Sequences were obtained from PBMCs. The V call is TRBV11-2, the J call TRBJ1-1; D gene unclear. The CDR3 DNA follows: TGTGCCAGCGCGGGGAGGAGTGAAGCTTTCTTT. Translation gives CASAGRSEAFF.